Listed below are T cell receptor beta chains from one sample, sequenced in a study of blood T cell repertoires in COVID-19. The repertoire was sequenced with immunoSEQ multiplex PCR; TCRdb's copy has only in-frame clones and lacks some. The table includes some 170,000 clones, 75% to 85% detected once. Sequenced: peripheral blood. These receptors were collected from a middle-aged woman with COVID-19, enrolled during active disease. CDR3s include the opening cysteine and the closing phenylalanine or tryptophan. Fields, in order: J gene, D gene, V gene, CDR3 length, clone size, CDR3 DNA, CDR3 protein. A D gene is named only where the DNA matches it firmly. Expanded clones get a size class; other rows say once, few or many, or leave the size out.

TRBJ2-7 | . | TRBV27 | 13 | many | TGTGCCAGCAGTTTATCCCCTTCCTACGAGCAGTACTTC | CASSLSPSYEQYF
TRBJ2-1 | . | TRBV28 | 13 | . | TGTGCCAGCAGTTTGGTTTCAGCGAATGAGCAGTTCTTC | CASSLVSANEQFF
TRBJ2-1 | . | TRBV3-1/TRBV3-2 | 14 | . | TGTGCCAGCACCCATACCACTAATTTACATGAGCAGTTCTTC | CASTHTTNLHEQFF
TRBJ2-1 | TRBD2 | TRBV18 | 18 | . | TGTGCCAGCTCACCCCAGATGGGGGGGTCGCGCTCCTACAATGAGCAGTTCTTC | CASSPQMGGSRSYNEQFF
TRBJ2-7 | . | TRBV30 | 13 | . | TGTGCCCTTAACGCAGGGGTCCCCTACGAGCAGTACTTC | CALNAGVPYEQYF
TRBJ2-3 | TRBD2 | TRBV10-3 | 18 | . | TGTGCCATCAGTGAGTCGGTCCTTAGCGGGGGGAGGGGAGATACGCAGTATTTT | CAISESVLSGGRGDTQYF
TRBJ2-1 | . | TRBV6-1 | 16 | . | TGTGCCAGCAGTGATCGAGGGAGGCCCTCGAACAATGAGCAGTTCTTC | CASSDRGRPSNNEQFF
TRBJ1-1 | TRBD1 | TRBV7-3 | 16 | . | TGTGCCAGCAGTTACGGACAGGCCCGAATGAACACTGAAGCTTTCTTT | CASSYGQARMNTEAFF
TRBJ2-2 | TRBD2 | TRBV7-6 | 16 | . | TGTGCCAGCAGCTTAGAATCTAGCGGGAACACCGGGGAGCTGTTTTTT | CASSLESSGNTGELFF
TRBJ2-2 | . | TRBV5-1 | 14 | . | TGCGCCAGCAGCTTGGGGGGGCGCCCCGGGGAGCTGTTTTTT | CASSLGGRPGELFF
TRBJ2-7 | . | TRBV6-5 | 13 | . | TGTGCCAGCCTGGACCCTAGCCACTACGAGCAGTACTTC | CASLDPSHYEQYF
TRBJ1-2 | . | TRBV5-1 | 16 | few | TGCGCCAGCAGCTTATATGGGGGAGGCTACTACTATGGCTACACCTTC | CASSLYGGGYYYGYTF
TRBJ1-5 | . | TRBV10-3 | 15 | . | TGTGCCATCAGTGAGTCGGGGGGGCCGAATCAGCCCCAGCATTTT | CAISESGGPNQPQHF
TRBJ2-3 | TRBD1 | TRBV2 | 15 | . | TGTGCCAGCAGTCCACAGGGGTCGGGGACAGATACGCAGTATTTT | CASSPQGSGTDTQYF
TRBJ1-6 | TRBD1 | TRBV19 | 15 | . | TGTGCCAGTAGTCCGCGGACAGGGGGTAATTCACCCCTCCACTTT | CASSPRTGGNSPLHF
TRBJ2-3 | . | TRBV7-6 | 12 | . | TGTGCCAGCAGCTTATTTGCGGGTACGCAGTATTTT | CASSLFAGTQYF
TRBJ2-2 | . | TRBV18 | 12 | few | TGTGCCAGCTCATCCGACACCGGGGAGCTGTTTTTT | CASSSDTGELFF
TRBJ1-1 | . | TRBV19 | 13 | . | TGTGCCAGTAGTGGGACTGAGAACACTGAAGCTTTCTTT | CASSGTENTEAFF
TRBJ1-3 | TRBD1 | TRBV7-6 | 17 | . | TGTGCCAGCACCCAGACCCGGGACAGAGGATCTGGAAACACCATATATTTT | CASTQTRDRGSGNTIYF
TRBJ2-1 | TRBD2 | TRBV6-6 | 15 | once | TGTGCCAGCAGCTTACTAGCGGGAGATAGGGATGAGCAGTTCTTC | CASSLLAGDRDEQFF
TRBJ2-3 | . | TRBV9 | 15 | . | TGTGCCAGCAGCGTAGTCGGGTGGGGCACAGATACGCAGTATTTT | CASSVVGWGTDTQYF
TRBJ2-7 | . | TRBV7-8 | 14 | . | TGTGCCAGCAGCTCCCTCGGGAGTTGGGACGAGCAGTACTTC | CASSSLGSWDEQYF
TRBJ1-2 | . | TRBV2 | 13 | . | TGTGCCAGCAGTGGGACAGAATCCTATGGCTACACCTTC | CASSGTESYGYTF
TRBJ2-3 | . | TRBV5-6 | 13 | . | TGTGCCAGCAGCTTGGACAGGGTAGATACGCAGTATTTT | CASSLDRVDTQYF
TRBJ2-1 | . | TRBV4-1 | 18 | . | TGCGCCAGCAGCCAAGACATTCCCGGGACACCAGCCTACAATGAGCAGTTCTTC | CASSQDIPGTPAYNEQFF
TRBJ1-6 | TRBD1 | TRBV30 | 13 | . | TGTGCCTGGGGGGACAGGGTCAATTCACCCCTCCACTTT | CAWGDRVNSPLHF
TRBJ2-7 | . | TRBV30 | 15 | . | TGTGCCTGGAGTGTGTCTCAGGGGTATAGAGTCGAGCAGTACTTC | CAWSVSQGYRVEQYF
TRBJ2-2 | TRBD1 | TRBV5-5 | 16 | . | TGTGCCAGCAGCTTGTCGGACAGGGGGAACACCGGGGAGCTGTTTTTT | CASSLSDRGNTGELFF
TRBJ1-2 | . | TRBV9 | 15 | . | TGTGCCAGCAGCGTAGTCCCCGGACAGACCTATGGCTACACCTTC | CASSVVPGQTYGYTF
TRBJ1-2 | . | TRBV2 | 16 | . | TGTGCCAGCAGTGAAGGACACAGGGCCTCTAACTATGGCTACACCTTC | CASSEGHRASNYGYTF
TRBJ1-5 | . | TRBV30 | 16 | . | TGTGCCTGGAGTGCCCCCAGGGGCGGCAGCAATCAGCCCCAGCATTTT | CAWSAPRGGSNQPQHF
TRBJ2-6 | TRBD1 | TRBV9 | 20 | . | TGTGCCAGCAGCCATTCCGCATTGACAGGGTCACATTCTGGGGCCAACGTCCTGACTTTC | CASSHSALTGSHSGANVLTF
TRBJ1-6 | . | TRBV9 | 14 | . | TGTGCCAGCAGCGTAGCACAGGGTGGATCACCCCTCCACTTT | CASSVAQGGSPLHF
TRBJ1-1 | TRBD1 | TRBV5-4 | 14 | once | TGTGCCAGCAGCTTGAAAGGGGGCAACACTGAAGCTTTCTTT | CASSLKGGNTEAFF
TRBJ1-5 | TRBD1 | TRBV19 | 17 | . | TGTGCCAGTAGTATAGTTATGGGGACAGCTAGCAATCAGCCCCAGCATTTT | CASSIVMGTASNQPQHF
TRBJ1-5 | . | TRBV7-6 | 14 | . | TGTGCCAGCAGCTTAGAACAGGGTGGGCAGCCCCAGCATTTT | CASSLEQGGQPQHF
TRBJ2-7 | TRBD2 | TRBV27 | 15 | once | TGTGCCAGCGGCCGGGAGGCGGGAGTTTTCCACGAGCAGTACTTC | CASGREAGVFHEQYF